Following are 20 T cell receptor beta chains from one sample sequenced in a study of Ad26.COV2.S vaccination and SARS-CoV-2 variants. Treatment denoted: over 15 received Ad26.COV2.S at low or high dose, single or two shots; roughly 5 received placebo; per-sample allocation not given. All samples were drawn on day 63, counting from the first vaccine or placebo injection. The method was immunoSEQ multiplex PCR; TCRdb's version includes in-frame clones alone and lacks a portion of them. The data show roughly 380,000 clones, around 86% seen once. Sample: peripheral blood, taken in a trial of Ad26.COV2.S vaccine versus placebo. The receptor set was obtained from a person aged 18-65 years who received the Ad26.COV2.S COVID-19 vaccine or a placebo.

V usage is TRBV30 and J usage is TRBJ1-6; D gene ambiguous. CDR1 is GTSNPN, CDR2 SVGIG, per germline (reference sequence). The CDR3 loop spans 13 amino acids. V was pared by 4 bases and J by 5 bases, with 9 bases between. In DNA form, the CDR3 reads TGTGCCTGGAATCGGGTGGATAATTCACCCCTCCACTTT. Translated: CAWNRVDNSPLHF.

This clone appeared a few times. J is TRBJ2-2 and V is TRBV6-2 or TRBV6-3; unclear D gene. Germline V CDR1 and CDR2: MNHEY, SVGEGT. This CDR3 spans 12 amino acids. Deletions cut 6 bases from V and 2 bases from J, with 4 bases between. The CDR3 loop is CASSLNTGELFF. CDR3 DNA: TGTGCCAGCAGCCTTAACACCGGGGAGCTGTTTTTT.

V is TRBV7-9 and J is TRBJ1-5; D is unclear. Germline V gives CDR1 SEHNR, CDR2 FQNEAQ (reference sequence). Deletions cut 5 bases from V and 3 bases from J, with 11 bases between. CDR3 length equals 14 residues. The CDR3 loop reads CASSPPGYNQPQHF. The DNA of the CDR3 is TGTGCCAGCAGCCCCCCGGGTTACAATCAGCCCCAGCATTTT. Supplemented by reference TRBV7-9 and TRBJ1-5, the full variable domain reads DTGVSQNPRHKITKRGQNVTFRCDPISEHNRLYWYRQTLGQGPEFLTYFQNEAQLEKSRLLSDRFSAERPKGSFSTLEIQRTEQGDSAMYLCASSPPGYNQPQHFGDGTRLSIL.

The chain joins TRBV29-1 to TRBJ1-1; no definite D call. The CDR3 contains 14 residues. V was shortened by 6 bases and J by 1 base, with 15 bases between the two germline ends. Germline assignment: CDR1 SQVTM and CDR2 ANQGSEA. CDR3 nucleotide sequence: TGCAGCGTGACGTTCGAGGGCCGGAACACTGAAGCTTTCTTT. Its translation is CSVTFEGRNTEAFF.

This chain joins TRBV6-2 or TRBV6-3 and TRBJ1-1, with 9 bases that match TRBD1. The CDR3 is 14 residues long. V lost 4 bases, J lost 1 base, and 1 base stayed unmatched. Germline CDR1 MNHEY, CDR2 SVGEGT. The CDR3 sequence: CASSSTGGNTEAFF. DNA of the CDR3: TGTGCCAGCAGTTCGACAGGGGGGAACACTGAAGCTTTCTTT.

The CDR3 loop reads CAWSVWGGGYTF. The CDR3 DNA follows: TGTGCCTGGAGTGTTTGGGGCGGTGGCTACACCTTC. The V call is TRBV30, the J call TRBJ1-2; tentatively, D is TRBD1 (5 bases). The V end lost 0 bases, the J end lost 7 bases, and 9 bases lay between the germline ends. The CDR3 contains 12 residues. Germline CDR1 GTSNPN, CDR2 SVGIG (reference sequence). The full variable domain, in which reference TRBV30 and TRBJ1-2 provide the parts outside the CDR3, is SQTIHQWPATLVQPVGSPLSLECTVEGTSNPNLYWYRQAAGRGLQLLFYSVGIGQISSEVPQNLSASRPQDRQFILSSKKLLLSDSGFYLCAWSVWGGGYTFGSGTRLTVV.

This rearrangement joins TRBV25-1 to TRBJ2-6, with D possibly matching TRBD2 (5 bases). V was clipped by 0 bases and J by 4 bases, with 16 bases between them. Germline V gene sequence: CDR1 MGHDK, CDR2 SYGVNS. CDR3 length: 18 residues. CDR3 DNA sequence: TGTGCCAGCAGTGAATATTTAGGCGGCCCGGGAGGGGCCAACGTCCTGACTTTC. Residues: CASSEYLGGPGGANVLTF.

The chain links TRBV19 to TRBJ2-1; unclear D gene. The CDR3 is 11 residues long. Trimming removed 0 bases at V and 9 bases at J, with 3 bases between. The germline gives CDR1 LNHDA, CDR2 SQIVND (reference sequence). The CDR3 is CASSIDGEQFF. In DNA form, the CDR3 reads TGTGCCAGTAGTATAGACGGTGAGCAGTTCTTC.

As for this clone: A read error may account for a junction end that differs from germline. The gene calls are TRBV27 and TRBJ1-5; D perhaps matches TRBD1 (5 bases). CDR1 is MNHEY, CDR2 SMNVEV, per germline (reference sequence). The CDR3 is 14 amino acids. The CDR3, as DNA: TGCGCCAGGACGGAGGGGAATGGCAATCAGCCCCAGCATTTT. It specifies CARTEGNGNQPQHF.

V usage is TRBV29-1 and J usage is TRBJ2-6, with D possibly matching TRBD1 (6 bases). Germline CDR1 SQVTM, CDR2 ANQGSEA. The V and J ends lost 4 bases and 4 bases respectively, with 11 bases between them. The length of the CDR3 is 14 residues. Here the CDR3 DNA reads TGCAGCGTTGCAGGGGCCTTAGGGGCCAACGTCCTGACTTTC. As protein: CSVAGALGANVLTF.

Note on this clone: Other DNA sequences within the sample encode an identical CDR3. The rearrangement joins TRBV9 to TRBJ2-3, with no clear D. This CDR3 spans 13 amino acids. Germline-derived CDR1 and CDR2 are SGDLS and YYNGEE. The germline V and J ends were trimmed by 1 base and 3 bases, with 6 bases remaining between them. The CDR3 loop reads CASSVRSTDTQYF. CDR3 DNA sequence: TGTGCCAGCAGCGTAAGGTCTACAGATACGCAGTATTTT.

The chain joins TRBV4-1 to TRBJ2-7; no clear D. The germline gives CDR1 MGHRA, CDR2 YSYEKL. The CDR3 loop spans 15 amino acids. V gave up 2 bases and J gave up 0 bases, with 11 bases separating them. The CDR3 here is CASSQIPLSSYEQYF. The CDR3 bases are TGCGCCAGCAGCCAAATTCCCCTCAGCTCCTACGAGCAGTACTTC.

The rearrangement uses TRBV7-2 and TRBJ1-2, with D unclear. The CDR3 runs 12 residues. V was trimmed by 2 bases and J by 4 bases, leaving 5 bases between them. Germline CDR1 reads SGHTA; CDR2 reads FQGNSA. CDR3 loop: CASSLSTYGYTF. In DNA form, the CDR3 reads TGTGCCAGCAGCTTATCGACCTATGGCTACACCTTC. The full variable domain, with the rest looked up from reference TRBV7-2 and TRBJ1-2, is GAGVSQSPSNKVTEKGKDVELRCDPISGHTALYWYRQSLGQGLEFLIYFQGNSAPDKSGLPSDRFSAERTGGSVSTLTIQRTQQEDSAVYLCASSLSTYGYTFGSGTRLTVV.

The chain employs TRBV6-5 and TRBJ1-1; D is possibly TRBD1 (5 bases). Germline V gives CDR1 MNHEY, CDR2 SVGAGI. This CDR3 comprises 15 residues. Deletions cut 4 bases from V and 0 bases from J, with 12 bases between. The CDR3 here is CASSSNRQLNTEAFF. The CDR3 DNA is TGTGCCAGCAGTTCCAACAGGCAACTGAACACTGAAGCTTTCTTT.

The rearrangement joins TRBV5-6 to TRBJ1-6; D unresolved. Deletions cut 3 bases from V and 8 bases from J, with 9 bases between. The CDR3 is made up of 13 amino acids. Per the germline V gene, CDR1 is SGHDT and CDR2 is YYEEEE. The CDR3 nucleotides read TGTGCCAGCAGCTGGAACAAGGATTCACCCCTCCACTTT. Residues: CASSWNKDSPLHF.

CDR3 region: CASRPGTGDNQPQHF. The CDR3 DNA is TGTGCCAGTAGGCCCGGGACAGGGGACAATCAGCCCCAGCATTTT. The V and J genes are TRBV19 and TRBJ1-5; 10 nucleotides match TRBD1. Germline V gives CDR1 LNHDA, CDR2 SQIVND (reference sequence). J was trimmed by 3 bases and V by 6 bases; bases with no gene match: 5. The CDR3 consists of 15 residues.

V usage is TRBV24-1 and J usage is TRBJ1-2; no firm D call. Trimming left V 7 bases short and J 4 bases short, with 15 bases between. The CDR3 contains 14 residues. Germline CDR1 is KGHDR and CDR2 is SFDVKD. CDR3 bases: TGTGCCACCAGGGAAGACTATGTCGGCTATGGCTACACCTTC. This translates into CATREDYVGYGYTF.

The chain links TRBV14 to TRBJ2-5, with D unresolved. This CDR3 spans 12 amino acids. V dropped 0 bases and J dropped 5 bases, with 4 bases sitting between them. Germline V gene lookup returns CDR1 SGHDN and CDR2 FVKESK. The CDR3 sequence is CASSQDLETQYF. The CDR3 coding sequence is TGTGCCAGCAGCCAAGACTTGGAGACCCAGTACTTC.

The rearrangement joins TRBV5-5 to TRBJ1-2; D is unresolved. The ends were cut back, 4 bases at V and 0 bases at J, with 13 bases in the middle. The germline gives CDR1 SGHKS, CDR2 YYEKEE (reference sequence). This CDR3 contains 15 residues. The DNA for the CDR3 is TGTGCCAGCAGCCCGGTGGAGACAACTAACTATGGCTACACCTTC. Protein product: CASSPVETTNYGYTF.

This clone came up a few times. The chain links TRBV6-5 to TRBJ1-6; possible D gene TRBD1, 6 bases. Trimming took off 11 bases at V and 6 bases at J, with 17 bases between the two ends. CDR1 MNHEY and CDR2 SVGAGI come from the germline V gene. The CDR3 length is 14 residues. For the CDR3, the DNA is TGTGCCGCTGTAGGTCACAGGGTTAATTCACCCCTCCACTTT. It encodes CAAVGHRVNSPLHF.